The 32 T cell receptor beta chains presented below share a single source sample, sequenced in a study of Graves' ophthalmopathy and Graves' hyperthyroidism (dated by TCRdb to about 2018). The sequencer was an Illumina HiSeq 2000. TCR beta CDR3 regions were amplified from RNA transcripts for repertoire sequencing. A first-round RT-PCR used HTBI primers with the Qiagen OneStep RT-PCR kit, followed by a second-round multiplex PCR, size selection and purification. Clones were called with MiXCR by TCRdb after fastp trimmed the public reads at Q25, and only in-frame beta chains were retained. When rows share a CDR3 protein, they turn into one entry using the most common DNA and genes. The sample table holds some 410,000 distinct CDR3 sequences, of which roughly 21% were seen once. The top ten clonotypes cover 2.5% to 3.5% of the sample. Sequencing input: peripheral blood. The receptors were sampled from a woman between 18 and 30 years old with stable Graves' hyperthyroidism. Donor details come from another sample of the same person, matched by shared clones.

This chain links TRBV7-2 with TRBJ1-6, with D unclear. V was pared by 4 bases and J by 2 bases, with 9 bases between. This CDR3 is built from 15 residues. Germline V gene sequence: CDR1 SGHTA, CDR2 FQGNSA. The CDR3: CASSSRRTYNSPLHF. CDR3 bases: TGTGCCAGCAGCTCACGGAGGACCTATAATTCACCCCTCCACTTT.

CDR3 coding DNA: TGTGCCAGTAGTATTCTAGCGGGAGAACGCGACACCGGGGAGCTGTTTTTT. Its protein is CASSILAGERDTGELFF. The chain combines TRBV19 with TRBJ2-2; 10 nucleotides align to TRBD2. After removal of 3 bases from V and 3 bases from J, the junction contained 7 bases not matched to a gene. There are 17 residues in the CDR3. Germline V CDR1 and CDR2: LNHDA, SQIVND (reference sequence).

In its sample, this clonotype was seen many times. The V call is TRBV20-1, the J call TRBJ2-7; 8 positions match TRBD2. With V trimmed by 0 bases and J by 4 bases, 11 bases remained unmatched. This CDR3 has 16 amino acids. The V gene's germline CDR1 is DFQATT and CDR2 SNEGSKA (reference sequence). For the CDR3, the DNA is TGCAGTGCTAGAGATCCCCTAGCGGGTGGACCTTACGAGCAGTACTTC. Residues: CSARDPLAGGPYEQYF.

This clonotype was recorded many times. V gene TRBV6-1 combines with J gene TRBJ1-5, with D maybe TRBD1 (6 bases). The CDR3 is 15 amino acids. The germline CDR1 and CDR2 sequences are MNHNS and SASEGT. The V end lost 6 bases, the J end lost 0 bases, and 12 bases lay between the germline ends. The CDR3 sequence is CASRIQGISNQPQHF. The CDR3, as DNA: TGTGCCAGCAGGATACAGGGAATTAGCAATCAGCCCCAGCATTTT.

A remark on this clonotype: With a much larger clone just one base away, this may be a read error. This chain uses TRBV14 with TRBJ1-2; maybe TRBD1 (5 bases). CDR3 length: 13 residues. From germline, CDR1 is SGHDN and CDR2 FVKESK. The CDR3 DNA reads TGTGGCAGCAGCCAGGGACCCTTTTATGGCTACACCTTC. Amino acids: CGSSQGPFYGYTF.

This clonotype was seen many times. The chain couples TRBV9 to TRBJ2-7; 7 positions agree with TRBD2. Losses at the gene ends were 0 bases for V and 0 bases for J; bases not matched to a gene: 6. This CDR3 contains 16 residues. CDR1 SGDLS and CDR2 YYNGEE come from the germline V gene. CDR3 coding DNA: TGTGCCAGCAGCGTAGCTGCGGGAGACCTCTCCTACGAGCAGTACTTC. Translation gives CASSVAAGDLSYEQYF.

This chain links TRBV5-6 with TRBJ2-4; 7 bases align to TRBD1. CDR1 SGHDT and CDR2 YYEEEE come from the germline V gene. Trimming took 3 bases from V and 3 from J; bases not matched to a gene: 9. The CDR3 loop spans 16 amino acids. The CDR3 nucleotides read TGTGCCAGCAGCTCAAGGGGGCGGAGAGTCAAAAACATTCAGTACTTC. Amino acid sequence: CASSSRGRRVKNIQYF.

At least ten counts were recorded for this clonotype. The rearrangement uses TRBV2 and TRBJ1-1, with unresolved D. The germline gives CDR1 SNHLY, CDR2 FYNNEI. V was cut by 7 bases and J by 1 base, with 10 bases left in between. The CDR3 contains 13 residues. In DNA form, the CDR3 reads TGTGCCAGCATGCAGAGTCCGAACACTGAAGCTTTCTTT. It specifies CASMQSPNTEAFF.

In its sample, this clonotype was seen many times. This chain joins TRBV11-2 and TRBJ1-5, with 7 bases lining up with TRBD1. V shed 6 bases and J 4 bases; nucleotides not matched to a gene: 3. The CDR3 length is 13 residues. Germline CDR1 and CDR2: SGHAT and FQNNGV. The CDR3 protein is CASSLDRNQPQHF. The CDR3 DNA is TGTGCCAGCAGTTTGGACAGGAATCAGCCCCAGCATTTT.

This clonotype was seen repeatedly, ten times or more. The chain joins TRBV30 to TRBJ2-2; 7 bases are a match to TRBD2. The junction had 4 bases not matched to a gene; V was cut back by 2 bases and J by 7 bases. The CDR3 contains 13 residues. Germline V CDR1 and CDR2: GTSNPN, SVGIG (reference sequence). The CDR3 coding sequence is TGTGCCTGGAGTTCGCGGGAGATCGGGGAGCTGTTTTTT. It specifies CAWSSREIGELFF.

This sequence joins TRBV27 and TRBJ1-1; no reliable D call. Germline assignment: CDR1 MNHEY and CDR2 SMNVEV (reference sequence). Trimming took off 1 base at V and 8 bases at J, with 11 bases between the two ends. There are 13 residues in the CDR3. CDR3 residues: CASSLLGTEEAFF. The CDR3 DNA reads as TGTGCCAGCAGTTTATTAGGAACAGAGGAAGCTTTCTTT.

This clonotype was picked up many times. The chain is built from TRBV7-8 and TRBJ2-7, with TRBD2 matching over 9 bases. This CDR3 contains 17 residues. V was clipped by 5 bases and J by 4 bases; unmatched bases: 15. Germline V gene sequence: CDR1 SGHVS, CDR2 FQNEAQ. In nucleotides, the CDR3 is TGTGCCAGCAGCCTTCCGTCATGGCGGGAGGGTTCTTACGAGCAGTACTTC. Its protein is CASSLPSWREGSYEQYF.

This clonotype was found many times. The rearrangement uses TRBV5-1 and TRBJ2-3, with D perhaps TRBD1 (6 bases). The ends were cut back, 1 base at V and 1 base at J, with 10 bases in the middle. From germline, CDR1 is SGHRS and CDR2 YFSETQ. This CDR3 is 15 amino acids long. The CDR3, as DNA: TGCGCCAGCAGCTTGTCGGGACAACGCACAGATACGCAGTATTTT. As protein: CASSLSGQRTDTQYF.

The CDR3 DNA sequence: TGTGCCTGGGGGCCTAATTCACCCCTCCACTTT. Amino acid sequence: CAWGPNSPLHF. V and J are TRBV30 and TRBJ1-6; D is ambiguous. V was clipped by 5 bases and J by 6 bases, with 5 bases between them. The germline V gene encodes CDR1 GTSNPN and CDR2 SVGIG (reference sequence). This CDR3 is 11 amino acids long.

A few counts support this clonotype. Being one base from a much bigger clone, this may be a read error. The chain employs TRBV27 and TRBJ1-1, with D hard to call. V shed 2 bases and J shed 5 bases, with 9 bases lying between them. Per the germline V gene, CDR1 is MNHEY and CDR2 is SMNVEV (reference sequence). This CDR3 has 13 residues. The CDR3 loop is CASSLIGRTEAFF. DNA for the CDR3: TGTGCCAGCAGTTTAATAGGGAGGACTGAAGCTTTCTTT.

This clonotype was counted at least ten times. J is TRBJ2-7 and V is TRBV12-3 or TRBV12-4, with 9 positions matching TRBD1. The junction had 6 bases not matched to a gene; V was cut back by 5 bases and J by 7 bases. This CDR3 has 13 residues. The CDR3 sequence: CASSKGTGREQYF. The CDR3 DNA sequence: TGTGCCAGCAGTAAAGGGACAGGGCGGGAGCAGTACTTC.

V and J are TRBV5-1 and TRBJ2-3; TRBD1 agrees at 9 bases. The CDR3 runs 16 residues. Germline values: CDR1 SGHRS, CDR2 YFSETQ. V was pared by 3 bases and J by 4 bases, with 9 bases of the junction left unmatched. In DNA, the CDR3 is TGCGCCAGCAGCTGGAGGGGACAGGGTGGCGCAGATACGCAGTATTTT. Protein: CASSWRGQGGADTQYF.

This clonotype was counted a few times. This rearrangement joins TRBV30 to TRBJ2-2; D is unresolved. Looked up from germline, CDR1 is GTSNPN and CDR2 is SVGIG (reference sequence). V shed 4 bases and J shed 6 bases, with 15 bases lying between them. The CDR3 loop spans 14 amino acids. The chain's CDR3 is CAWTLLTKAGELFF. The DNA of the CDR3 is TGTGCCTGGACACTACTTACGAAGGCCGGGGAGCTGTTTTTT.

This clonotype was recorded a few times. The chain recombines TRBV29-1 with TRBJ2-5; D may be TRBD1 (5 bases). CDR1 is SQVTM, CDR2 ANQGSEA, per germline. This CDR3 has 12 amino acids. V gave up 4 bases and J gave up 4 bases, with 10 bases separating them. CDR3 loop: CSVVPGIETQYF. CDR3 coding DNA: TGCAGCGTTGTACCAGGGATAGAGACCCAGTACTTC.

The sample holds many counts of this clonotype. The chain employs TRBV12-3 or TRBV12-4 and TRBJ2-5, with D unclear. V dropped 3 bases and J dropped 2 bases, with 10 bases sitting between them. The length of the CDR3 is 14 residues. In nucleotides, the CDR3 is TGTGCCAGCAGTTTGGGTAGGCGGCAAGAGACCCAGTACTTC. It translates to CASSLGRRQETQYF.

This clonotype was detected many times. The DNA of the CDR3 is TGTGCCAGCACATCGTCCCAGGCCCACACCGGGGAGCTGTTTTTT. Translated: CASTSSQAHTGELFF. The chain employs TRBV28 and TRBJ2-2; no definite D call. CDR1 and CDR2 (germline): MDHEN, SYDVKM. This CDR3 has 15 amino acids. V was shortened by 7 bases and J by 3 bases, with 15 bases between the two germline ends.

The CDR3 reads CASGLKGFPRSGNSPLHF. The DNA for the CDR3 is TGTGCTAGTGGTTTGAAGGGGTTCCCTCGTTCGGGTAATTCACCCCTCCACTTT. The chain combines TRBV12-5 with TRBJ1-6, with D possibly TRBD1 on 5 matching bases. This CDR3 region has 18 residues. Germline loops: CDR1 LGHNT, CDR2 FRNRAP. Trimming pared 2 bases from V and 6 bases from J, leaving 20 bases between.

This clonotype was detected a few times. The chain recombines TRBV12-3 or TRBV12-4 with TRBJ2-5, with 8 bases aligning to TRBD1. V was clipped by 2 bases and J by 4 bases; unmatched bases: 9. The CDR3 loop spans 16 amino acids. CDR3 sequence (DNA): TGTGCCAGCAGTTTATTGGACAGGGTGAGAGGAGAGACCCAGTACTTC. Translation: CASSLLDRVRGETQYF.

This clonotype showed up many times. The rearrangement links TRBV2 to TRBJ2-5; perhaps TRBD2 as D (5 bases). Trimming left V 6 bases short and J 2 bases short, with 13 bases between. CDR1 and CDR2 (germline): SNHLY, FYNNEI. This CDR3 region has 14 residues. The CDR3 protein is CASRRTEVQETQYF. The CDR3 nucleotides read TGTGCCAGCAGGCGGACTGAGGTTCAAGAGACCCAGTACTTC. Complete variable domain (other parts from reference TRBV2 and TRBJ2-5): EPEVTQTPSHQVTQMGQEVILRCVPISNHLYFYWYRQILGQKVEFLVSFYNNEISEKSEIFDDQFSVERPDGSNFTLKIRSTKLEDSAMYFCASRRTEVQETQYFGPGTRLLVL.

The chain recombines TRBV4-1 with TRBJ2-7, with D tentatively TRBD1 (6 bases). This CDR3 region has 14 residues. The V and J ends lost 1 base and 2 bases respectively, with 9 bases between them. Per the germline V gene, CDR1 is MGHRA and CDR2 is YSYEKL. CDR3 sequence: CASSQGGQPYEQYF. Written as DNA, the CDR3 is TGCGCCAGCAGCCAAGGGGGACAACCCTACGAGCAGTACTTC.

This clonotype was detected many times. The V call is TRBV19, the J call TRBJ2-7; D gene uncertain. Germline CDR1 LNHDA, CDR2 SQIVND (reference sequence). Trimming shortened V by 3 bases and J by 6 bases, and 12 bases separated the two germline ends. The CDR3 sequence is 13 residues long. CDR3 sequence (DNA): TGTGCCAGTAGTATCCAACTCGTGGGCGAGCAGTACTTC. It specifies CASSIQLVGEQYF.

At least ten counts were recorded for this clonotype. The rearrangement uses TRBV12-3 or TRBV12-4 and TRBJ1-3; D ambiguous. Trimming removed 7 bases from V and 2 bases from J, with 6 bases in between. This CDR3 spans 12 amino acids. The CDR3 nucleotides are TGTGCCAGCAATCTTGCTGGAAACACCATATATTTT. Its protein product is CASNLAGNTIYF.

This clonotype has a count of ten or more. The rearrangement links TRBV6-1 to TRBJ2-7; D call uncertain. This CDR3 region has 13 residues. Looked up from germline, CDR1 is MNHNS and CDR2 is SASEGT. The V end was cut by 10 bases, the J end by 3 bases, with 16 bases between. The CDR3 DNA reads TGTGCCACCAAGGGTCACCCTGACTACGAGCAGTACTTC. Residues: CATKGHPDYEQYF.

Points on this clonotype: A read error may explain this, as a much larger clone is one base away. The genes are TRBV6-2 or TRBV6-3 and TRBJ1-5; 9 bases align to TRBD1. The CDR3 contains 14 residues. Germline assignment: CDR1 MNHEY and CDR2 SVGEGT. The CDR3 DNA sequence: TGTTCCAGCAGAACAACAGGGGGCTATCAGCCCCAGCATTTT. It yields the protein CSSRTTGGYQPQHF.

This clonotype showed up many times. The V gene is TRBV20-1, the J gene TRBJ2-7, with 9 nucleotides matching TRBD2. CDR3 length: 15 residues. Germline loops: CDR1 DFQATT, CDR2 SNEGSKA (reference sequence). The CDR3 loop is CSHTTTSGISYEQYF. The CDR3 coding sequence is TGCAGCCACACGACGACTAGCGGAATATCCTACGAGCAGTACTTC.

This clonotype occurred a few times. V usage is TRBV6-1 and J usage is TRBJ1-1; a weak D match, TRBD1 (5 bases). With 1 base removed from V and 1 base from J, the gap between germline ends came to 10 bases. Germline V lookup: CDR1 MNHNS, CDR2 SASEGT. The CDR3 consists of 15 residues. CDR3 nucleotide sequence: TGTGCCAGCAGTGAAGTTGGGGGAACGAACACTGAAGCTTTCTTT. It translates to CASSEVGGTNTEAFF.

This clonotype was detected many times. For the CDR3, the DNA is TGTGCCAGCAGCATAGGGGGTGGAGAGACCCAGTACTTC. This encodes CASSIGGGETQYF. The V and J genes are TRBV5-5 and TRBJ2-5; a possible D gene is TRBD1 (6 bases). Between the trimmed V and J ends, which lost 4 bases and 4 bases, there was a span of 11 bases. The CDR3 contains 13 residues. Germline CDR1 and CDR2: SGHKS and YYEKEE (reference sequence).